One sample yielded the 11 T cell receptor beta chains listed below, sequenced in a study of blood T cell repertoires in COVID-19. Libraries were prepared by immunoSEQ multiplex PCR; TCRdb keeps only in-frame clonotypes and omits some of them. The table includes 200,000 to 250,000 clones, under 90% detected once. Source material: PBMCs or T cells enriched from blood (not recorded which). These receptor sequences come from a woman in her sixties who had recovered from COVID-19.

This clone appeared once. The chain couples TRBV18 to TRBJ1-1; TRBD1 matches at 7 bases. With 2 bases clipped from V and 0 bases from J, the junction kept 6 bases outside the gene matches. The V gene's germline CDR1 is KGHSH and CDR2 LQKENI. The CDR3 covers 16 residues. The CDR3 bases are TGTGCCAGCTCACCAGGGACAGTCCATCTGAACACTGAAGCTTTCTTT. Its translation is CASSPGTVHLNTEAFF.

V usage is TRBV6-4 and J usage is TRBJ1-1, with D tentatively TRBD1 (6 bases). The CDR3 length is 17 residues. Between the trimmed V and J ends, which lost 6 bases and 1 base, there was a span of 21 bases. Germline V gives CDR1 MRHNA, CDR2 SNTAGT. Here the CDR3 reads CASRESKRTVRNTEAFF. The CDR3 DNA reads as TGTGCCAGCAGGGAATCGAAGCGGACAGTTAGGAACACTGAAGCTTTCTTT.

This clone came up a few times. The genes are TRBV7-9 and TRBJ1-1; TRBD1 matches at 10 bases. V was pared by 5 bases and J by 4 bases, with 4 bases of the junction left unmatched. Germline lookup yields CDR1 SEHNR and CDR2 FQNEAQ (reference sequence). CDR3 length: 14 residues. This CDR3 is CASSTGQGSTEAFF. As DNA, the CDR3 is TGTGCCAGCAGCACGGGACAGGGGTCCACTGAAGCTTTCTTT.

CDR3 protein: CASSPRDIGNTIYF. The CDR3 DNA sequence: TGTGCCAGCAGTCCCCGGGACATTGGAAACACCATATATTTT. The V gene is TRBV27, the J gene TRBJ1-3; possible D gene TRBD1, 6 bases. CDR1 MNHEY and CDR2 SMNVEV come from the germline V gene (reference sequence). This CDR3 is 14 amino acids long. V shed 5 bases and J shed 3 bases, with 11 bases lying between them.

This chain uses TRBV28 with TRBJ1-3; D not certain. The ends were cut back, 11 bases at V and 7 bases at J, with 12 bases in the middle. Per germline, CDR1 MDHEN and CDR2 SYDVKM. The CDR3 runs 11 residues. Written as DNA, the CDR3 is TGTGCCGCCCTAGAGGGTAACACCATATATTTT. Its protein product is CAALEGNTIYF.

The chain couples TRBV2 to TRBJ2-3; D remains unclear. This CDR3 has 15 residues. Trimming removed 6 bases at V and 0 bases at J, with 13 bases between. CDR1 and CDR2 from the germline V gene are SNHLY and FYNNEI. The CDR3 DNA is TGTGCCAGCAGACAATCAGGTACTAGCACAGATACGCAGTATTTT. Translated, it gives CASRQSGTSTDTQYF. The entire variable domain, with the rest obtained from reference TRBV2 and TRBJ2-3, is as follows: EPEVTQTPSHQVTQMGQEVILRCVPISNHLYFYWYRQILGQKVEFLVSFYNNEISEKSEIFDDQFSVERPDGSNFTLKIRSTKLEDSAMYFCASRQSGTSTDTQYFGPGTRLTVL.

Here the CDR3 DNA reads TGTGCCGTGGGACTGCGCTCTAGTCAGCCCCAGCATTTT. As protein: CAVGLRSSQPQHF. The gene calls are TRBV19 and TRBJ1-5; D perhaps matches TRBD1 (5 bases). The CDR3 covers 13 residues. Trimming pared 11 bases from V and 6 bases from J, leaving 17 bases between. CDR1 and CDR2 (germline): LNHDA, SQIVND (reference sequence).

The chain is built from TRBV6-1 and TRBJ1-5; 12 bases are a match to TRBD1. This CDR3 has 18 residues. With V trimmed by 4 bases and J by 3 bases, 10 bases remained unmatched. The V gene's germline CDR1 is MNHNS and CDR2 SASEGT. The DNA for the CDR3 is TGTGCCAGCAGTGGTTTCCCCGGGACAGGGGGCTTCAATCAGCCCCAGCATTTT. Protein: CASSGFPGTGGFNQPQHF.

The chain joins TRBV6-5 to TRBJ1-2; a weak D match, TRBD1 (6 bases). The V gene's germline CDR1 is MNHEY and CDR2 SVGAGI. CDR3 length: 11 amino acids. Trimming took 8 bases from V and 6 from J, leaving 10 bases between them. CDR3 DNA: TGTGCCAGCCAGACAGGTGATGGCTACACCTTC. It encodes CASQTGDGYTF.

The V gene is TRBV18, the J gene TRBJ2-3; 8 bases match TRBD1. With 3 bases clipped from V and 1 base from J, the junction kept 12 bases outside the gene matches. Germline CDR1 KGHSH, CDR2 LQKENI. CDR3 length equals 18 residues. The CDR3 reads CASSPRPPTGGGTDTQYF. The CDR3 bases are TGTGCCAGCTCACCCAGACCACCCACAGGGGGAGGCACAGATACGCAGTATTTT.

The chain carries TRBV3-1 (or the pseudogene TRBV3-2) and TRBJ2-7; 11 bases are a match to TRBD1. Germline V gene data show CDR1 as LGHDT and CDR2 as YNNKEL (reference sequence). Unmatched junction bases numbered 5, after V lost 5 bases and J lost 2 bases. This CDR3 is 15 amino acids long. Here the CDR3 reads CASSAGTGGTYEQYF. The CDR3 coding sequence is TGTGCCAGCAGCGCCGGGACAGGGGGTACCTACGAGCAGTACTTC.